In this sample, the clone carrying this T cell receptor beta chain turned up a few times. In the original processing: Quantification of nucleated cells was approximated via reference gene primer amplification. The assay was immunoSEQ multiplex PCR, and TCRdb's table has in-frame clones only and misses some. V, J and clone size derive from that table, while D and trimming were established from the DNA sequence. The profile shows about 380,000 clones, 88% of them singletons. This entry belongs to a study of blood T cell repertoires in COVID-19. CDR3 size: 14 residues. Germline CDR1 reads SGHRS; CDR2 reads YFSETQ. V was shortened by 2 bases and J by 2 bases, with 9 bases between the two germline ends.

The source of this sequence is a woman under 30 who had recovered from COVID-19. The chain employs TRBV5-1 and TRBJ2-3; possible D gene TRBD2, 5 bases. The sample taken for sequencing was PBMCs or T cells enriched from blood (not recorded which). The CDR3 loop is CASSFSVPTDTQYF. CDR3 bases: TGCGCCAGCAGCTTTAGCGTCCCCACAGATACGCAGTATTTT.